This TCR beta chain derives from a study of blood T cell repertoires in COVID-19. Study background: Specimens from acute and convalescent COVID-19 originated in the United States, Italy and Spain. Nucleic acid was either cDNA or gDNA, and it came from T cells, B-cell-depleted T cells, or PBMCs.

The CDR3 covers 18 residues. V lost 2 bases and J lost 4; bases outside the gene matches: 13. The V gene's germline CDR1 is MNHEY and CDR2 SMNVEV (reference sequence). Original analysis: From reference gene primer amplification, estimates of nucleated cell counts were derived. Here immunoSEQ multiplex PCR was the method, and the copy in TCRdb shows in-frame clones only, minus some. From that table come the V and J calls and clone size; the DNA was used to work out D and trimming. The data contain 300,000 to 400,000 clones, approximately 90% of them singletons. This clone has only one observation. This sequence originates from a woman aged 18 to 35 who had recovered from COVID-19. What was sequenced was peripheral blood. J is TRBJ2-1 and V is TRBV27; 8 nucleotides line up with TRBD2. As DNA, the CDR3 is TGTGCCAGCAGTTTAAGTTCATTTTCGCCTAGCGGGTACAATGAGCAGTTCTTC. This gives the protein CASSLSSFSPSGYNEQFF.